This T cell receptor beta chain is from a study of T cell clonality in common variable immunodeficiency. This table comes from immunoSEQ multiplex PCR, and its TCRdb copy is limited to in-frame clones, with some not included. The sample shows approximately 57,000 clones, no singletons; the ten largest hold about 0.9%. General study findings and limits: CVID subjects showed higher TCRbeta clonality than healthy controls. Fewer deletions and N-nucleotide insertions were reportedly seen in common variable immunodeficiency TCR beta sequences.

Germline assignment: CDR1 SNHLY and CDR2 FYNNEI. V lost 7 bases, J lost 5 bases, and 17 bases lay in between. CDR3 length: 15 residues. This clone came up many times. The antigen is not known. The sequence runs out 3 residues before the end of the CDR3; the remainder is reconstructed from the germline J gene. The sequencing input was peripheral blood mononuclear cells. The J gene is TRBJ1-4, the V gene TRBV2; no definite D call. This TCR came from a person aged 18 to 75 in good health. Partial CDR3 DNA: TGTGCCAGCACTACAGACCGAACCCCCAATGAAAAA. Amino acids: CASTTDRTPNEK. The entire CDR3 protein reads CASTTDRTPNEKLFF.